Sequencing of this T cell receptor beta chain was carried out in a study of human T cells and chemical hapten exposure. Per the germline V gene, CDR1 is MDHEN and CDR2 is SYDVKM. V was shortened by 6 bases and J by 6 bases, with 8 bases between the two germline ends. The CDR3 has 12 residues. This clonotype was detected a few times. TCRdb re-derived calls from the RACE reads in MiXCR, one entry per CDR3 protein. The sample includes about 60,000 distinct CDR3 sequences, about 9.3% of them seen just once. As for time point: patch test 1, 2 weeks after DPC sensitization. Treatment defined: therapeutic diphenylcyclopropenone sensitization with weekly scalp DPC.

This receptor was obtained from a woman aged 40 to 50 with alopecia areata. Some clones in this sample may be carry-over from other donors' samples. V gene TRBV28 combines with J gene TRBJ2-2; D is ambiguous. The specimen was whole blood, collected in connection with sensitization to the hapten diphenylcyclopropenone (DPC). As DNA, the CDR3 is TGTGCCAGCAGGCTACAGCCCGGGGAGCTGTTTTTT. It codes for CASRLQPGELFF.